The 19 T cell receptor beta chains listed next were all sequenced from one sample in a study of response to subunit inactivated influenza vaccine. MiXCR, applied by TCRdb to the RT-PCR reads, yields one record per CDR3 protein. This table has hundreds of thousands of distinct CDR3 sequences, 10% to 11% appearing once. The source was PBMCs from blood, collected 40 to 50 days after vaccination. The receptors stem from a man aged 45 to 65 who received an inactivated influenza vaccine.

The chain links TRBV12-3 or TRBV12-4 to TRBJ2-5; TRBD1 or TRBD2 may be the D gene (6 bases each). The CDR3 is made up of 15 amino acids. The V end was cut by 2 bases, the J end by 7 bases, with 17 bases between. CDR3 region: CASSLRVGGGGTQYF. In DNA form, the CDR3 reads TGTGCCAGCAGTTTAAGGGTAGGGGGAGGTGGGACCCAGTACTTC.

The chain carries TRBV7-9 and TRBJ2-1; no reliable D call. The germline V gene encodes CDR1 SEHNR and CDR2 FQNEAQ (reference sequence). V lost 3 bases and J lost 9, with 12 bases in between. CDR3 length equals 13 residues. DNA for the CDR3: TGTGCCAGCAGCTTTGGTAGCTGGAGTGAGCAGTTCTTC. It specifies CASSFGSWSEQFF.

This clonotype was counted many times. The chain links TRBV12-3 or TRBV12-4 to TRBJ1-3; 7 bases are shared with TRBD1. The CDR3 covers 15 residues. V shed 3 bases, J shed 4 bases, and the junction held 6 bases outside the gene matches. For the CDR3, the DNA is TGTGCCAGCAGTTTCAACAGGGGTAGAGGAAACACCATATATTTT. Translation: CASSFNRGRGNTIYF.

This clonotype was counted at least ten times. The chain joins TRBV20-1 to TRBJ2-7; D uncertain. V lost 3 bases, J lost 4 bases, and 10 bases lay in between. This CDR3 spans 12 amino acids. CDR1 DFQATT and CDR2 SNEGSKA come from the germline V gene (reference sequence). For the CDR3, the DNA is TGCAGTGCTAGTATCCTAGAATACGAGCAGTACTTC. Protein product: CSASILEYEQYF.

This clonotype showed up just a few times. This chain links TRBV7-3 with TRBJ2-2; 8 bases fit TRBD1. J lost 7 bases, V lost 3 bases, and 4 bases had no gene match. The germline CDR1 and CDR2 sequences are SGHTA and FQGTGA. The CDR3 is 14 amino acids. This CDR3 reads CASSLDRDNGELFF. The CDR3 DNA reads as TGTGCCAGCAGCTTGGACAGGGATAACGGGGAGCTGTTTTTT.

This clonotype was detected a few times. The chain combines TRBV7-3 with TRBJ2-5, with 7 bases aligning to TRBD2. Germline CDR1 reads SGHTA; CDR2 reads FQGTGA. With 3 bases clipped from V and 5 bases from J, the junction kept 3 bases outside the gene matches. CDR3 size: 13 residues. The CDR3 DNA reads as TGTGCCAGCAGCTTTATCGGGGGGGAGACCCAGTACTTC. Translation: CASSFIGGETQYF.

This clonotype came up a few times. The chain joins TRBV5-1 to TRBJ2-5; TRBD2 matches 7 bases. The CDR3 sequence is 16 residues long. Germline CDR1 and CDR2: SGHRS and YFSETQ. V gave up 0 bases and J gave up 2 bases; unmatched junction bases: 7. DNA for the CDR3: TGCGCCAGCAGCTTGGCCGGGGGACTAATGCAAGAGACCCAGTACTTC. Translating it yields CASSLAGGLMQETQYF.

This clonotype was found a few times. The V and J genes are TRBV20-1 and TRBJ2-1, with 8 bases lining up with TRBD2. There are 14 residues in the CDR3. Trimming cost V 7 bases and J 6 bases; bases outside gene matches: 11. In germline, CDR1 is DFQATT, CDR2 SNEGSKA (reference sequence). CDR3 coding DNA: TGCAGTGTTTGGGGCGGGGGGTCTCCCAATGAGCAGTTCTTC. It codes for CSVWGGGSPNEQFF.

V is TRBV27 and J is TRBJ2-1; no clear D gene. The germline V gene encodes CDR1 MNHEY and CDR2 SMNVEV (reference sequence). CDR3 length equals 12 residues. Trimming removed 5 bases from V and 8 bases from J, with 10 bases in between. The chain's CDR3 is CASSPPAYEQFF. DNA for the CDR3: TGTGCCAGCAGTCCACCCGCCTATGAGCAGTTCTTC.

The chain recombines TRBV2 with TRBJ1-2; 7 bases match TRBD1. V shed 4 bases, J shed 0 bases, and the junction held 26 bases outside the gene matches. The CDR3 has 22 residues. Germline CDR1 is SNHLY and CDR2 is FYNNEI. The CDR3 region has the DNA TGTGCCAGCAGTGCCGACCTAAATTATCCGGGACAGTTCGGCGCTTCTAACTATGGCTACACCTTC. Translating it yields CASSADLNYPGQFGASNYGYTF.

The genes are TRBV6-1 and TRBJ1-5; weak D call: TRBD1 (5 bases). V was shortened by 5 bases and J by 0 bases, with 11 bases between the two germline ends. This CDR3 region has 15 residues. The germline gives CDR1 MNHNS, CDR2 SASEGT. The CDR3 DNA follows: TGTGCCAGCAGTCGGGACCCAAATAGCAATCAGCCCCAGCATTTT. Its translation is CASSRDPNSNQPQHF.

This clonotype was recorded many times. The V call is TRBV24-1, the J call TRBJ2-1; D gene ambiguous. Germline CDR1 reads KGHDR; CDR2 reads SFDVKD. This CDR3 has 16 residues. Trimming pared 3 bases from V and 0 bases from J, leaving 11 bases between. The CDR3 bases are TGTGCCACCAGTGATGTTGACTCGAGCTCCTACAATGAGCAGTTCTTC. Translation: CATSDVDSSSYNEQFF.

In this sample, this clonotype turned up many times. The J gene is TRBJ2-1, the V gene TRBV6-5, with 7 bases that match TRBD2. The CDR3 covers 16 residues. In germline, CDR1 is MNHEY, CDR2 SVGAGI. J gave up 2 bases and V 4 bases, and 8 bases lay outside the gene matches. The CDR3 nucleotides read TGTGCCAGCAGTTTTACTAGCGACCCTGCCTACAATGAGCAGTTCTTC. Protein sequence: CASSFTSDPAYNEQFF.

The rearrangement links TRBV4-3 to TRBJ1-1, with no clear D. Germline CDR1 LGHNA, CDR2 YSLEER. V shed 1 base and J shed 1 base, with 7 bases lying between them. The CDR3 has 14 residues. As DNA, the CDR3 is TGCGCCAGCAGCCAAGGGGTAGCGAACACTGAAGCTTTCTTT. The encoded protein is CASSQGVANTEAFF.

On this clonotype itself: At one end, the junction sequence differs from germline, possibly due to a read error. V and J are TRBV6-1 and TRBJ2-3, with D perhaps matching TRBD1 or TRBD2 (5 bases each). CDR1 is MNHNS and CDR2 is SASEGT in the germline V gene. The CDR3 is made up of 15 amino acids. CDR3 residues: CASMGLPGGSDTRYF. CDR3 DNA: TGTGCCAGCATGGGCCTACCTGGGGGATCGGATACGCGGTATTTT.

This clonotype was observed at least ten times. J is TRBJ1-1 and V is TRBV5-1, with D hard to call. This CDR3 region has 15 residues. V was cut by 0 bases and J by 0 bases, with 9 bases left in between. The V gene's germline CDR1 is SGHRS and CDR2 YFSETQ. The chain's CDR3 is CASSLAPNLNTEAFF. In DNA, the CDR3 is TGCGCCAGCAGCTTGGCACCGAACTTGAACACTGAAGCTTTCTTT.

Concerning this clonotype: Relative to the germline gene, one junction end is altered; a read error may explain this. This chain joins TRBV4-2 and TRBJ2-2; the D call may be TRBD1 or TRBD2 (5 bases each). In germline, CDR1 is LGHNA, CDR2 YNFKEQ. The CDR3 extends over 15 amino acids. The CDR3 nucleotides read TGTGCCAGCAGTCCACAGGAACTGGGCACCGGGGAGCTGCTTTTT. As protein: CASSPQELGTGELLF.

The sample holds a few counts of this clonotype. This chain uses TRBV20-1 with TRBJ2-1; 7 nucleotides agree with TRBD2. This CDR3 spans 17 amino acids. Unmatched junction bases numbered 9, after V lost 1 base and J lost 0 bases. Germline CDR1 and CDR2: DFQATT and SNEGSKA (reference sequence). The CDR3: CSARGAGETSSYNEQFF. The CDR3 DNA sequence: TGCAGTGCTAGAGGTGCGGGGGAAACAAGCTCCTACAATGAGCAGTTCTTC.

This clonotype appeared many times. The V call is TRBV7-2, the J call TRBJ2-4, with unresolved D. The CDR3 loop spans 15 amino acids. The V gene's germline CDR1 is SGHTA and CDR2 FQGNSA. The germline V and J ends were trimmed by 6 bases and 0 bases, with 12 bases remaining between them. The CDR3 loop is CASSSYDLAKNIQYF. CDR3 nucleotide sequence: TGTGCCAGCAGTTCCTACGATCTAGCCAAAAACATTCAGTACTTC. The full variable domain, completed using reference TRBV7-2 and TRBJ2-4, is GAGVSQSPSNKVTEKGKDVELRCDPISGHTALYWYRQSLGQGLEFLIYFQGNSAPDKSGLPSDRFSAERTGGSVSTLTIQRTQQEDSAVYLCASSSYDLAKNIQYFGAGTRLSVL.